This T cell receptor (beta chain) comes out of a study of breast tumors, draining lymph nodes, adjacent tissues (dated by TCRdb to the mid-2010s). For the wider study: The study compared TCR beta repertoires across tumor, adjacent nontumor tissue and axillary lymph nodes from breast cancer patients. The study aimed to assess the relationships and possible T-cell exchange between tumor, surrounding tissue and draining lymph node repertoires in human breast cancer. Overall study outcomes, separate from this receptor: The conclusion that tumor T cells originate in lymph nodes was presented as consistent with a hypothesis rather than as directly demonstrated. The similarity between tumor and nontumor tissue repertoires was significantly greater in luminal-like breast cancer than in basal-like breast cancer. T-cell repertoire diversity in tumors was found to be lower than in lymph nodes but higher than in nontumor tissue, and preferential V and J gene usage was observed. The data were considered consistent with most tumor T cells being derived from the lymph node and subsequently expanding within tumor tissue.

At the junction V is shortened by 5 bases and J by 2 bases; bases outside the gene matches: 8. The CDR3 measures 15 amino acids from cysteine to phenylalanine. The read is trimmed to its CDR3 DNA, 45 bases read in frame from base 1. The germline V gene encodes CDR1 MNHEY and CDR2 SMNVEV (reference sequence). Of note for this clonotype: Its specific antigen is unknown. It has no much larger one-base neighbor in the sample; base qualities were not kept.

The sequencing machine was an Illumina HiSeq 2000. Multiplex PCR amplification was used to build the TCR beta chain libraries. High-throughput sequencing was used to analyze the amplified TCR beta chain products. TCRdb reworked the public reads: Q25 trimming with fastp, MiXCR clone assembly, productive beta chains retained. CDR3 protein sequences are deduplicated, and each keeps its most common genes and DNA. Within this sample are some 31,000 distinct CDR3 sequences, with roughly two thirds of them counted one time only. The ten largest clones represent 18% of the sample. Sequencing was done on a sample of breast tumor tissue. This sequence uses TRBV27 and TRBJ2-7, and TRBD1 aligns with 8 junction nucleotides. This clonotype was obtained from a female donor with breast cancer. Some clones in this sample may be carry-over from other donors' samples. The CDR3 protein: CASSAPRTGTYEQYF. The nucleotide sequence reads TGTGCCAGCAGTGCACCTCGGACAGGGACCTACGAGCAGTACTTC.